Listed below are T cell receptor beta chains from one sample, sequenced in a study of blood T cell repertoires in COVID-19. Repertoires were generated with immunoSEQ multiplex PCR, while TCRdb's copy carries only in-frame clones and drops some. In the table there are about 530,000 clones, roughly nine tenths of which are singletons. The source material was peripheral blood. These receptors all stem from a woman in her 50s with COVID-19, enrolled during active disease. The CDR3 runs from the conserved cysteine through the conserved F or W. Fields, in order: V gene, J gene, D gene, clone size, CDR3 protein, CDR3 DNA. The D gene is left open where the match is weak. A clone size is listed for some rows: how often the clone was seen (once, few, many), or a class if it is expanded.

TRBV11-2	TRBJ2-7	TRBD2	few	CASSPRQTSGGAYEQYF	TGTGCCAGCAGCCCCCGACAAACTAGCGGGGGGGCATACGAGCAGTACTTC
TRBV10-1	TRBJ2-3	TRBD1	NA	CASSEYRTGADTQYF	TGCGCCAGCAGTGAGTATCGGACAGGGGCAGATACGCAGTATTTT
TRBV6-4	TRBJ2-6	TRBD1	NA	CASSDSDRGPSGANVLTF	TGTGCCAGCAGTGACTCTGACAGGGGTCCTTCTGGGGCCAACGTCCTGACTTTC
TRBV5-5	TRBJ2-7	NA	NA	CASSLRRAPYEQYF	TGTGCCAGCAGCTTGAGGAGGGCCCCCTACGAGCAGTACTTC
TRBV5-4	TRBJ2-7	NA	once	CASNGGGKSYEQYF	TGTGCCAGCAACGGAGGGGGCAAGTCCTACGAGCAGTACTTC
TRBV7-9	TRBJ2-1	TRBD2	NA	CASGTSGGPLRSYNEQFF	TGTGCCAGCGGAACTAGCGGGGGGCCGCTTAGGTCCTACAATGAGCAGTTCTTC
TRBV11-2	TRBJ1-2	NA	NA	CASSFDTNYGYTF	TGTGCCAGCAGCTTTGACACAAACTATGGCTACACCTTC
TRBV10-3	TRBJ2-7	NA	NA	CAISESRLGFLKQYF	TGTGCCATCAGTGAGTCGAGACTAGGCTTCTTGAAGCAGTACTTC
TRBV6-5	TRBJ2-2	TRBD2	NA	CASSYSKREGYGELFF	TGTGCCAGCAGTTACTCTAAGCGGGAGGGTTACGGGGAGCTGTTTTTT
TRBV28	TRBJ2-1	NA	NA	CASSLGRGSNEQFF	TGTGCCAGCAGTTTAGGTAGGGGAAGCAATGAGCAGTTCTTC
TRBV24-1	TRBJ2-3	NA	NA	CATSDLSPYTDTQYF	TGTGCCACCAGTGATTTGTCACCCTACACAGATACGCAGTATTTT
TRBV9	TRBJ2-1	TRBD1	NA	CASSPGDRHNEQFF	TGTGCCAGCAGCCCCGGGGACAGACACAATGAGCAGTTCTTC
TRBV29-1	TRBJ2-2	TRBD1	NA	CSVSQGAGELFF	TGCAGCGTCTCACAGGGGGCCGGGGAGCTGTTTTTT
TRBV7-6	TRBJ1-1	TRBD1	NA	CASAPGQTNTEAFF	TGTGCCAGCGCACCGGGACAGACGAACACTGAAGCTTTCTTT
TRBV4-1	TRBJ2-7	TRBD1	NA	CASSQDPGTAYEQYF	TGCGCCAGCAGCCAAGATCCCGGGACAGCCTACGAGCAGTACTTC
TRBV6-6	TRBJ2-2	NA	few	CASSPRVGRGSAGELFF	TGTGCCAGCAGTCCTCGGGTAGGAAGGGGATCGGCCGGGGAGCTGTTTTTT
TRBV19	TRBJ1-2	NA	NA	CASSIVPGTYGYTF	TGTGCCAGTAGTATAGTGCCAGGGACTTATGGCTACACCTTC
TRBV9	TRBJ1-3	NA	NA	CASSVDIFGNTIYF	TGTGCCAGCAGCGTAGACATCTTCGGAAACACCATATATTTT
TRBV3-1/TRBV3-2	TRBJ2-5	TRBD1	NA	CASRPTGAGETQYF	TGTGCCAGCAGACCTACAGGGGCGGGAGAGACCCAGTACTTC
TRBV28	TRBJ1-3	TRBD1	NA	CASSFTGVGNTIYF	TGTGCCAGCAGTTTCACAGGGGTAGGAAACACCATATATTTT
TRBV5-8	TRBJ2-1	NA	NA	CASSLLVWGDRRDSYNEQFF	TGTGCCAGCAGCTTACTAGTATGGGGGGATCGCCGGGACTCCTACAATGAGCAGTTCTTC
TRBV5-1	TRBJ2-2	NA	NA	CASNQGWTGELFF	TGCGCCAGCAATCAGGGCTGGACCGGGGAGCTGTTTTTT
TRBV6-1	TRBJ1-1	NA	NA	CASSESQGFGAFF	TGTGCCAGCAGTGAGAGTCAGGGATTCGGGGCTTTCTTT
TRBV30	TRBJ2-4	NA	NA	CAWSVLIRQDKNIQYF	TGTGCCTGGAGTGTTTTAATCAGACAGGACAAAAACATTCAGTACTTC
TRBV7-9	TRBJ1-1	NA	NA	CASSPQGEAFF	TGTGCCAGCAGTCCCCAGGGTGAAGCTTTCTTT
TRBV29-1	TRBJ2-7	NA	NA	CSVEDYPGVTAEQYF	TGCAGCGTTGAAGATTACCCAGGGGTTACGGCCGAGCAGTACTTC
TRBV6-5	TRBJ1-2	NA	NA	CASSSISRSNYGYTF	TGTGCCAGCAGTTCCATCTCGAGGAGTAACTATGGCTACACCTTC
TRBV7-8	TRBJ2-2	NA	NA	CASSPRGARELFF	TGTGCCAGCAGCCCCCGTGGGGCCCGGGAGCTGTTTTTT
TRBV6-6	TRBJ1-6	NA	NA	CASSYRGLSASPLHF	TGTGCCAGCAGTTACAGAGGATTGTCAGCTTCACCCCTCCACTTT